The clone carrying this T cell receptor beta chain was observed once. The data were obtained in a study of blood T cell repertoires in COVID-19. Study at large: COVID-19 samples from acute and convalescent phases originated in the United States, Italy and Spain. PBMCs, B-cell-depleted T cells, or T cells were the source of the cDNA or gDNA that made up the material.

Original processing methods: The assay estimated nucleated cells by amplifying reference gene primers. This table comes from immunoSEQ multiplex PCR, and its TCRdb copy is limited to in-frame clones, with some not included. From that table come the V and J calls and clone size; the DNA was used to work out D and trimming. Here the sample spans roughly 230,000 clones, about 84% being singletons. Per germline, CDR1 SGHRS and CDR2 YFSETQ. V gave up 0 bases and J gave up 4 bases, with 13 bases separating them. CDR3 size: 15 residues. The sequencing input was peripheral blood. The clonotype comes from a woman of 80 years or more with acute or convalescent COVID-19. The V call is TRBV5-1, the J call TRBJ2-5, with D maybe TRBD2 (5 bases). The CDR3 DNA is TGCGCCAGCAGCTTGGGAGGGTCAGAAATAGAGACCCAGTACTTC. Residues: CASSLGGSEIETQYF.